Sequencing of this T cell receptor (beta chain) was carried out in a study of regulatory T cells in long-lasting Graves disease. The wider study: Freshly diagnosed Graves' patients had used antithyroid drugs for under 3 months.

Construction of the TCR beta libraries employed iRepertoire HTBI primers in conjunction with Arm-PCR of CDR3 regions. Original processing notes: The samples yielded roughly 60 TRBV and roughly 15 TRBJ segments. TCRdb re-derived calls from the multiplex PCR reads in MiXCR, one entry per CDR3 protein. The V and J calls here are based on TCRdb, not the publication. The data show around 420,000 distinct CDR3 sequences, about a sixth seen once. Regarding time point: newly diagnosed GD, antithyroid drugs for less than 3 months. The TCR library was prepared using RNA isolated from PBMCs. Staff drew approximately 9.9 milliliters of peripheral blood into EDTA tubes. Broader study findings: Among samples with persistent disease, TRBV28, TRBJ1-2 and TRBJ2-5 were favored.

In this sample, this clonotype turned up many times. Its antigen is undetermined. V shed 2 bases and J shed 4 bases, with 11 bases lying between them. Germline CDR1 and CDR2: MNHEY and SVGAGI. CDR3 size: 14 residues. The clonotype originates from a female donor with Graves disease. The chain couples TRBV6-5 to TRBJ2-5; D is perhaps TRBD2 (5 bases). Sample: peripheral blood mononuclear cells (PBMCs), taken at new diagnosis, from a patient treated with antithyroid drugs. CDR3 in amino acids: CASSYVGSGETQYF. DNA for the CDR3: TGTGCCAGCAGTTACGTCGGAAGCGGAGAGACCCAGTACTTC.